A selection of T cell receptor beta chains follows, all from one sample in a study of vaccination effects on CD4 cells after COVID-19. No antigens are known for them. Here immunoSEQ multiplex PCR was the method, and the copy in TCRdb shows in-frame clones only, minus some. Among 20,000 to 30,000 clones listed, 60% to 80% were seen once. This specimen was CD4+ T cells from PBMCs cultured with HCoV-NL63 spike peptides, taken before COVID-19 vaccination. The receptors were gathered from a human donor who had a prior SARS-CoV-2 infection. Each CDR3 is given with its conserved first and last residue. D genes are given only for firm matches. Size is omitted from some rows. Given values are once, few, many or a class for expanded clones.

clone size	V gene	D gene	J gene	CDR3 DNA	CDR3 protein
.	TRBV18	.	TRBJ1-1	TGTGCCAGCTCACCATCCAGCTTATTCTATGAAGCTTTCTTT	CASSPSSLFYEAFF
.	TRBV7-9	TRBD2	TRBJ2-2	TGTGCCAGCAGCTTAAGACTAGCGGTCGTGGGAGGGGAGCTGTTTTTT	CASSLRLAVVGGELFF
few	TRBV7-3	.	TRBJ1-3	TGTGCCAGCAGCTCAGGGACCTGGGGTAGCTCTGGAAACACCATATATTTT	CASSSGTWGSSGNTIYF
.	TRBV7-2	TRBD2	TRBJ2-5	TGTGCCAGCAGCTTAGGGGTTGTCTTCGGGGGGGAGACCCAGTACTTC	CASSLGVVFGGETQYF
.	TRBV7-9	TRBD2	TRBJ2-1	TGTGCCAGCAGCTTACTATCGGGCGGGAGGGGGAATGAGCAGTTCTTC	CASSLLSGGRGNEQFF
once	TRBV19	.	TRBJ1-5	TGTGCCAGTAGTATAGGCCAATTGGGGTATAGCAATCAGCCCCAGCATTTT	CASSIGQLGYSNQPQHF
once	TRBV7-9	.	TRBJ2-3	TGTGCCAGCAGCTTAGGAAGTGGGCTTGGTAGCACAGATACGCAGTATTTT	CASSLGSGLGSTDTQYF
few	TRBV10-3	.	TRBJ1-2	TGTGCCATCAGTGGAGGATACCCTGGCTACACCTTC	CAISGGYPGYTF
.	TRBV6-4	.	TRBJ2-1	TGTGCCAGCAGTCCTTCACACGGTAGGGAGCAGTTCTTC	CASSPSHGREQFF
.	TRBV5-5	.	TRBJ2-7	TGTGCCAGCGGGCAATCCCCCTCCAGGGACGAGCAGTACTTC	CASGQSPSRDEQYF
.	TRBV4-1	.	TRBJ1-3	TGCGCCAGCAGCCAAGAACCCGGAACGAGATTCTCCTTCGGGTACACCATATATTTT	CASSQEPGTRFSFGYTIYF
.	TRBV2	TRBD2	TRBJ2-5	TGTGCCAGCAGTGTAGCTAGCGGGGGACGGGAGACCCAGTACTTC	CASSVASGGRETQYF
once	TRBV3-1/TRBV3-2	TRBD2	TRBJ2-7	TGTGCCAGCACCCGGTCGGGGACTAGCGCAACCTACGAGCAGTACTTC	CASTRSGTSATYEQYF
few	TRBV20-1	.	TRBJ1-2	TGCAGTGCTAGAGTTTCCTATGGCTACACCTTC	CSARVSYGYTF
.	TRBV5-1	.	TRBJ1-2	TGCGCCAGCAGCTTGGCCGAGGACGGATTTAATGGCTACACCTTC	CASSLAEDGFNGYTF
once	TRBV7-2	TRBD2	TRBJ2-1	TGTGCCAGCAGCTTAGTCCCTAGCGGGGGCTCATTATCCTACAATGAGCAGTTCTTC	CASSLVPSGGSLSYNEQFF
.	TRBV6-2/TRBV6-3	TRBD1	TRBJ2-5	TGTGCCAGCAGTTATCATCAAGGGGGCAGGGAGACCCAGTACTTC	CASSYHQGGRETQYF
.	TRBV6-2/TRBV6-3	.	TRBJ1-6	TGTGCCAGCAGTTACCGCGAGCGGGGTTTCTATGCGAATAATTCACCCCTCCACTTT	CASSYRERGFYANNSPLHF
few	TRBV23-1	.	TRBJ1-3	TGCGCCAGCAGTAAGACAGCTCCTGGAAACACCATATATTTT	CASSKTAPGNTIYF
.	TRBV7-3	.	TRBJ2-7	TGTGCCAGCAGCTTAGCAGGGACGTACGAGCAGTACTTC	CASSLAGTYEQYF
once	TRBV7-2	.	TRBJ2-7	TGTGCCAGCAGCTTAAGGGGGGCAGGGGAGCAGTACTTC	CASSLRGAGEQYF
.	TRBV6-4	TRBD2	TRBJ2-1	TGTGCCAGCAGTGACTGGCCTAGCGGGGGGTACAATGAGCAGTTCTTC	CASSDWPSGGYNEQFF
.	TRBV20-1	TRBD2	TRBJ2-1	TGCAGTGCTAGTTCTCACGTGTATTGGCTAGCGGGAACCAATGAGCAGTTCTTC	CSASSHVYWLAGTNEQFF
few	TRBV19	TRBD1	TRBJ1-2	TGTGCCAGTAGACAGGGGGTGGAGCGCTATGGCTACACCTTC	CASRQGVERYGYTF
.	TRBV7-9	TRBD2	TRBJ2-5	TGTGCCAGCAGCTCCGGACTAGCGGGAGGAGAGACCCAGTACTTC	CASSSGLAGGETQYF
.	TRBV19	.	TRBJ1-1	TGTGCCAGTAGTTTGACAGGTACCCCCTTAAACACTGAAGCTTTCTTT	CASSLTGTPLNTEAFF
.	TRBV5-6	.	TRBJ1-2	TGTGCCAGCAGCCGAAACAGGGACTATGGCTACACCTTC	CASSRNRDYGYTF
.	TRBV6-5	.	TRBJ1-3	TGTGCCAGCCACCGGTTTGGATCTGGAAACACCATATATTTT	CASHRFGSGNTIYF
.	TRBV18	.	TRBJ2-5	TGTGCCAGCTCACCTCGGAGACCACAAGAGACCCAGTACTTC	CASSPRRPQETQYF
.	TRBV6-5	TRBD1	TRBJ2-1	TGTGCCAGCAGTCTACGGACAGGGTTATGGAATGAGCAGTTCTTC	CASSLRTGLWNEQFF
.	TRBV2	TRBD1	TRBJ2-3	TGTGCCAGCAGTGATGTGTCAGGGGGCGCAGATACGCAGTATTTT	CASSDVSGGADTQYF
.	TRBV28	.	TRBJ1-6	TGTGCCAGCAGTTTGATGGATTCACCCCTCCACTTT	CASSLMDSPLHF
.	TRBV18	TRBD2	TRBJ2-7	TGTGCCAGCTCTCGCAGCGGGAGCGGCTACGAGCAGTACTTC	CASSRSGSGYEQYF
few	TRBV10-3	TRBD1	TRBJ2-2	TGTGCCATAAGCGAGGACAGGCTGACCGGGGAGCTGTTTTTT	CAISEDRLTGELFF
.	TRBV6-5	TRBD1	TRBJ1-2	TGTGCCAGCAGCGAGAATACAGGGGCATTGGGCTACACCTTC	CASSENTGALGYTF
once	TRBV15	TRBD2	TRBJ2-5	TGTGCCACCAGCGGGGACTATACTCAAGAGACCCAGTACTTC	CATSGDYTQETQYF
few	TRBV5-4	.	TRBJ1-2	TGTGCCAGCAGCTTCTCAGGGGTCTATGGCTACACCTTC	CASSFSGVYGYTF
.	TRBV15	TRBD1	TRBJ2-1	TGTGCCACCAGCAGACACCGGACAGGGGGCTACAATGAGCAGTTCTTC	CATSRHRTGGYNEQFF
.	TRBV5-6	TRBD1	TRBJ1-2	TGTGCCAGCAGCCCTACCGACGGCAGGGGGGGTGGCTACACCTTC	CASSPTDGRGGGYTF
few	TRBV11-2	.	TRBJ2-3	TGTGCCAGCAGACGCGGCCCCACCACGCAGTATTTT	CASRRGPTTQYF
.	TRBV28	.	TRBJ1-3	TGTGCCAGCAGCGCTCTCTGGGGTTTTGAAGGGCTACAGTCTGGAAACACCATATATTTT	CASSALWGFEGLQSGNTIYF
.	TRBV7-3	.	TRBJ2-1	TGTGCCAGCAGCCAAGGAGGGGTAGCTGAGCAGTTCTTC	CASSQGGVAEQFF
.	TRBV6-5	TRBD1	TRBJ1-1	TGTGCCAGCAGTCTTAGAACAGGGGGCGTCACTGAAGCTTTCTTT	CASSLRTGGVTEAFF